These 3 T cell receptor beta chains share one sample of origin, sequenced in a study of molecular identifiers for immune sequencing clone quantification. TCRdb fed the PCR reads into MiXCR, producing one record per CDR3 protein. The sample has tens of thousands of distinct CDR3 sequences, around 19% seen once. The source material was naive CD8+ T cells from blood, with Jurkat cell RNA spiked in. The sample's subset: FACS-sorted CD8+CD4-CCR7+CD45RA+ naive T cells. The receptors shown here come from a human donor in good health. Some libraries in this study had Jurkat cell RNA spiked in.

This rearrangement joins TRBV28 to TRBJ1-3, with unresolved D. The CDR3 sequence is 16 residues long. Germline CDR1 MDHEN, CDR2 SYDVKM. Trimming removed 8 bases from V and 8 bases from J, with 25 bases in between. CDR3 residues: CASGLSMAQERHTIYF. The CDR3 coding sequence is TGTGCCAGCGGCTTAAGTATGGCCCAGGAAAGGCACACCATATATTTT. The variable domain in full, completed from reference TRBV28 and TRBJ1-3, reads DVKVTQSSRYLVKRTGEKVFLECVQDMDHENMFWYRQDPGLGLRLIYFSYDVKMKEKGDIPEGYSVSREKKERFSLILESASTNQTSMYLCASGLSMAQERHTIYFGEGSWLTVV.

The sample holds many counts of this clonotype. The chain combines TRBV5-4 with TRBJ2-6; 9 bases match TRBD1. The germline V gene has CDR1 SGHNT and CDR2 YYREEE (reference sequence). This CDR3 has 19 residues. Germline trimming cut 0 bases from V and 1 base from J; bases unmatched to any gene: 8. In DNA form, the CDR3 reads TGTGCCAGCAGCTTGGAGACCCGGGACAGGGCTTCTGGGGCCAACGTCCTGACTTTC. Translation gives CASSLETRDRASGANVLTF. Supplemented by reference TRBV5-4 and TRBJ2-6, the full variable domain reads ETGVTQSPTHLIKTRGQQVTLRCSSQSGHNTVSWYQQALGQGPQFIFQYYREEENGRGNFPPRFSGLQFPNYSSELNVNALELDDSALYLCASSLETRDRASGANVLTFGAGSRLTVL.

This clonotype was seen only once. Germline and junction disagree at one end, which may indicate a read error. The chain combines TRBV6-2 or TRBV6-3 with TRBJ2-1, with TRBD1 matching 11 bases. The CDR3 runs to 15 residues. Germline V gene lookup returns CDR1 MNHEY and CDR2 SVGEGT. In nucleotides, the CDR3 is TGTGCCGGCAGTGCGGACAGGGGGCTTTACAATGAGCAGTTTTTC. Its translation: CAGSADRGLYNEQFF.